This T cell receptor beta chain was recorded in a study of T-cell reconstitution after alpha-beta-depleted transplantation in children. Study-wide points: One year post-transplant, T-cell counts and diversity were largely derived from T cells produced anew. Reported findings indicate that, about two months after transplant, alpha-beta T cells came from several hundred expanded clones, which were derived from non-depleted graft cells.

TCRbeta library preparation incorporated unique molecular identifiers. TCRdb reanalysed the PCR reads using MiXCR and keeps one entry per CDR3 protein. In the table there are hundreds of thousands of distinct CDR3 sequences, 20% to 30% of which are singletons. This clonotype was seen a few times. What it binds is not known. This CDR3 contains 13 residues. Trimming took 6 bases from V and 7 from J; bases not matched to a gene: 5. The V and J genes are TRBV12-3 or TRBV12-4 and TRBJ2-2; 7 positions agree with TRBD2. The sequences come from PBMCs, mostly from graft donor cells, collected 360 days after TCRalphabeta/CD19-depleted stem cell transplant. The TCR originated in a female patient aged 2-15 years who had a stem cell transplant for congenital amegakaryocytic thrombocytopenia, so the T cells may come from the graft donor. The chain's CDR3 is CASRPGGGGELFF. DNA of the CDR3: TGTGCCAGCAGGCCCGGCGGGGGCGGGGAGCTGTTTTTT.